This T cell receptor (beta chain) was captured by sequencing in a study of shared clonotypes between healthy human individuals. The CDR3 is 14 residues long. Trimming pared 5 bases from V and 3 bases from J, leaving 14 bases between. Germline V gene lookup returns CDR1 MDHEN and CDR2 SYDVKM. Repertoires were generated with immunoSEQ multiplex PCR, while TCRdb's copy carries only in-frame clones and drops some. The sample yields 2 million to 2.5 million clones, under 95% seen once. This TCR was recovered from a man between 18 and 35 years old in good health. Some clones in this sample may be carry-over from other donors' samples. The rearrangement joins TRBV28 to TRBJ2-7; D gene uncertain. Material: naive CD4+ T cells from PBMCs. Stated subset: CD45RA+ positively selected. Here the CDR3 reads CASSPRGVFYEQYF. CDR3 nucleotides: TGTGCCAGCAGTCCTCGTGGGGTGTTCTACGAGCAGTACTTC.